The TCR beta chain described here comes from a study of blood T cell repertoires in COVID-19. Study background: PBMCs, B-cell-depleted T cells, or T cells were the source of the cDNA or gDNA that made up the material.

TCRdb keeps only in-frame clones here, not all; method: immunoSEQ multiplex PCR. The sample has about 670,000 clones; 90% are singletons. J gave up 3 bases and V 5 bases, and 18 bases lay outside the gene matches. The CDR3 sequence is 18 residues long. Germline values: CDR1 PRHDT, CDR2 FYEKMQ (reference sequence). The clonotype was recovered from a woman under 30 with acute or convalescent COVID-19. This chain uses TRBV13 with TRBJ2-5, with 7 bases lining up with TRBD1. Specimen: peripheral blood. CDR3 nucleotide sequence: TGTGCCAGCAGCCCCCCGCCGTTGCAGGGGGTTTTCGAAGAGACCCAGTACTTC. This codes for CASSPPPLQGVFEETQYF.